This TCR beta chain was profiled in a study of radiotherapy plus CTLA-4 blockade in lung cancer. Study-level information: Objective responses arose in around a sixth of patients, and about 32% experienced disease control. Study outcomes and limitations: Some TCR clones had been derived from tumors. These clones expanded in peripheral blood after radiotherapy plus ipilimumab. Reportedly, early blood T cell clone dynamics best predicted response, with interferon-beta.

This CDR3 region has 14 residues. Trimming pared 3 bases from V and 6 bases from J, leaving 15 bases between. From germline, CDR1 is MNHEY and CDR2 SMNVEV (reference sequence). Method: immunoSEQ multiplex PCR; TCRdb's copy keeps in-frame clones and lacks some. Of 9,500 to 15,000 clones listed, around 80% are singletons. About this clone: The antigen is undetermined.

The source of this sequence is a human donor with non-small cell lung cancer that progressed on radiotherapy plus ipilimumab. Here the sequenced sample was peripheral blood, taken from a patient treated with radiotherapy plus ipilimumab. The rearrangement joins TRBV27 to TRBJ2-7, with D possibly TRBD2 on 6 matching bases. The CDR3 nucleotides read TGTGCCAGCAGTTTTTGGAGGGAGCATGGCGAGCAGTACTTC. It codes for CASSFWREHGEQYF.